This T cell receptor (beta chain) originates from a study of blood T cell repertoires in COVID-19. Repertoires were generated with immunoSEQ multiplex PCR, while TCRdb's copy carries only in-frame clones and drops some. The profile shows approximately 180,000 clones, 80% to 90% of them singletons. This clone was observed once. CDR1 and CDR2 from the germline V gene are SGHNT and YYREEE (reference sequence). Trimming stripped 4 bases from V and 0 bases from J, with 15 bases between. CDR3 length equals 16 residues. Adults between about 18 and 89 years of age took part from 24 US areas. The source material was PBMCs or T cells enriched from blood (not recorded which). The chain combines TRBV5-4 with TRBJ2-3; TRBD1 might be the D (7 bases). The origin of this receptor is a woman between 40 and 50 years old with acute COVID-19. The CDR3 here is CASSAGQSLSTDTQYF. The CDR3, as DNA: TGTGCCAGCAGCGCGGGACAGAGCCTTAGCACAGATACGCAGTATTTT.